One TCR beta chain is described in this entry. This record belongs to a study of blood T cell repertoires in COVID-19. As for the study in general: Both acute and convalescent COVID-19 samples were obtained from the United States, Italy and Spain.

The germline gives CDR1 SGHTA, CDR2 FQGNSA. Trimming shortened V by 4 bases and J by 5 bases, and 9 bases separated the two germline ends. This CDR3 is built from 13 residues. In the source study's methods: Amplifying reference gene primers gave estimates of nucleated cell counts. Data came from immunoSEQ multiplex PCR; TCRdb stores just in-frame clones and leaves some out. V and J calls and clone size are copied from that table; D and trimming were computed from the DNA. Among approximately 50,000 clones, approximately 90% were seen once, and the ten largest hold about 27%. The gene calls are TRBV7-2 and TRBJ1-5; no definite D call. The TCR was taken from an elderly woman with acute or convalescent COVID-19. Sequencing was done on a sample of peripheral blood. CDR3 in DNA: TGTGCCAGCAGCTCCCGGGTAGATCAGCCCCAGCATTTT. Its protein is CASSSRVDQPQHF. Based on the CDR3 plus reference TRBV7-2 and TRBJ1-5, the full variable domain is GAGVSQSPSNKVTEKGKDVELRCDPISGHTALYWYRQSLGQGLEFLIYFQGNSAPDKSGLPSDRFSAERTGGSVSTLTIQRTQQEDSAVYLCASSSRVDQPQHFGDGTRLSIL.